The sequence of this T cell receptor beta chain was determined in a study of T cells in localized non-small cell lung cancer. Points from the study as a whole: Analysis by sequencing included only one tumor region, so heterogeneity remains possible.

The CDR3 runs 15 residues. V gave up 1 base and J gave up 0 bases, with 10 bases separating them. Germline CDR1 is SGHRS and CDR2 is YFSETQ. The assay was immunoSEQ multiplex PCR, and TCRdb's table has in-frame clones only and misses some. The sample has about 72,000 clones; 80% to 90% are singletons. About this clone itself: What it recognizes is unknown.

The V call is TRBV5-1, the J call TRBJ1-1; D is unclear. This TCR was sampled from a female donor over 55 with stage I lung adenocarcinoma. The specimen comprised peripheral blood, sampled before any cancer treatment. The CDR3 here is CASSLLGYMNTEAFF. CDR3 sequence (DNA): TGCGCCAGCAGCTTGCTTGGGTACATGAACACTGAAGCTTTCTTT. Together with reference TRBV5-1 and TRBJ1-1, the CDR3 gives the full variable domain: KAGVTQTPRYLIKTRGQQVTLSCSPISGHRSVSWYQQTPGQGLQFLFEYFSETQRNKGNFPGRFSGRQFSNSRSEMNVSTLELGDSALYLCASSLLGYMNTEAFFGQGTRLTVV.